The 22 T cell receptor beta chains below all came from one sample that was sequenced in a study of T cell responses to AZD1222 COVID-19 vaccine. Assay used: immunoSEQ multiplex PCR; TCRdb lists only in-frame clones, some missing. The sample has about 120,000 clones, roughly 85% seen once. The sample here was peripheral blood, taken on day 0 of MenACWY control vaccination. Receptors were obtained from an adult in good health.

The rearrangement joins TRBV3-1 (or the pseudogene TRBV3-2) to TRBJ2-7; 9 bases line up with TRBD1. The CDR3 loop spans 14 amino acids. J lost 7 bases, V lost 6 bases, and 10 bases had no gene match. Germline V CDR1 and CDR2: LGHDT, YNNKEL (reference sequence). The chain's CDR3 is CASSRGGQGREQYF. CDR3 bases: TGTGCCAGCAGTCGAGGAGGACAGGGGCGAGAGCAGTACTTC.

The chain couples TRBV14 to TRBJ2-5; TRBD2 agrees at 11 bases. The CDR3 is 15 residues long. Trimming took 4 bases from V and 4 from J; bases not matched to a gene: 5. Germline lookup yields CDR1 SGHDN and CDR2 FVKESK. The CDR3 spells CASSPASGRRETQYF. CDR3 nucleotides: TGTGCCAGCAGCCCTGCTAGCGGGAGGAGAGAGACCCAGTACTTC. Based on the CDR3 plus reference TRBV14 and TRBJ2-5, the full variable domain is EAGVTQFPSHSVIEKGQTVTLRCDPISGHDNLYWYRRVMGKEIKFLLHFVKESKQDESGMPNNRFLAERTGGTYSTLKVQPAELEDSGVYFCASSPASGRRETQYFGPGTRLLVL.

The V call is TRBV11-2, the J call TRBJ2-2, with TRBD1 identical over 8 bases. Trimming took 5 bases from V and 0 from J; bases not matched to a gene: 5. Germline V gene data show CDR1 as SGHAT and CDR2 as FQNNGV. The CDR3 runs 16 residues. CDR3 nucleotide sequence: TGTGCCAGCAGCCAGAGGACAGGGACGAACACCGGGGAGCTGTTTTTT. Translating it yields CASSQRTGTNTGELFF.

This sequence joins TRBV5-1 and TRBJ1-2, with 10 bases matching TRBD1. The CDR3 is 15 residues long. V dropped 6 bases and J dropped 4; count of bases not matched to a gene: 9. Germline-derived CDR1 and CDR2 are SGHRS and YFSETQ. The CDR3 DNA is TGCGCCAGCAAGGGCGGGGACAGGGGAACCTATGGCTACACCTTC. Its protein product is CASKGGDRGTYGYTF.

The chain links TRBV7-6 to TRBJ2-3; 9 bases are shared with TRBD2. CDR1 SGHVS and CDR2 FNYEAQ come from the germline V gene. Unmatched junction bases numbered 10, after V lost 7 bases and J lost 2 bases. This CDR3 comprises 16 residues. This CDR3 reads CASTRGASGTTDTQYF. As DNA, the CDR3 is TGTGCCAGCACCAGGGGGGCTAGCGGGACCACAGATACGCAGTATTTT.

The V call is TRBV11-3, the J call TRBJ2-1, with 9 bases that match TRBD2. CDR3 length: 15 residues. The V gene's germline CDR1 is SGHNT and CDR2 YENEEA. V was pared by 5 bases and J by 4 bases, with 6 bases of the junction left unmatched. This CDR3 is CASSPTSGPYNEQFF. Written as DNA, the CDR3 is TGTGCCAGCAGCCCCACTAGCGGGCCTTACAATGAGCAGTTCTTC. The variable domain in full, completed from reference TRBV11-3 and TRBJ2-1, reads EAGVVQSPRYKIIEKKQPVAFWCNPISGHNTLYWYLQNLGQGPELLIRYENEEAVDDSQLPKDRFSAERLKGVDSTLKIQPAELGDSAVYLCASSPTSGPYNEQFFGPGTRLTVL.

The count of this clone is one. In DNA form, the CDR3 reads TGTGCCAGCAAGGCAGGGAGGAACACTGAAGCTTTCTTT. It codes for CASKAGRNTEAFF. This chain uses TRBV28 with TRBJ1-1; TRBD1 is a possible D gene (5 bases). Germline assignment: CDR1 MDHEN and CDR2 SYDVKM. There are 13 residues in the CDR3. Trimming took off 7 bases at V and 1 base at J, with 10 bases between the two ends.

Here the CDR3 DNA reads TGTGCCAGCAGTTATCGGTTGACTAGCCGCCCCTACGAGCAGTACTTC. Amino acids: CASSYRLTSRPYEQYF. The chain couples TRBV6-7 to TRBJ2-7, with 7 bases matching TRBD2. TRBV6-7 is flagged as an ORF with uncertain function. The ends lost 3 bases at V and 2 bases at J; junction bases unmatched: 10. The CDR3 is 16 residues long.

This chain connects TRBV6-5 to TRBJ2-5; TRBD1 aligns across 8 bases. Trimming took 7 bases from V and 9 from J; bases not matched to a gene: 7. Germline lookup yields CDR1 MNHEY and CDR2 SVGAGI. The CDR3 covers 12 residues. The CDR3 loop is CASTTGGKPQYF. CDR3 in DNA: TGTGCCAGCACAACAGGGGGGAAGCCCCAGTACTTC.

The rearrangement links TRBV5-1 to TRBJ2-1, with D possibly TRBD1 on 6 matching bases. CDR3 length equals 15 residues. The V gene's germline CDR1 is SGHRS and CDR2 YFSETQ. V dropped 0 bases and J dropped 8 bases, with 15 bases sitting between them. The chain's CDR3 is CASSLELAGVDEQFF. CDR3 nucleotide sequence: TGCGCCAGCAGCTTGGAGTTGGCAGGGGTCGATGAGCAGTTCTTC. The full variable domain, completed using reference TRBV5-1 and TRBJ2-1, is KAGVTQTPRYLIKTRGQQVTLSCSPISGHRSVSWYQQTPGQGLQFLFEYFSETQRNKGNFPGRFSGRQFSNSRSEMNVSTLELGDSALYLCASSLELAGVDEQFFGPGTRLTVL.

This chain connects TRBV6-2 or TRBV6-3 to TRBJ1-5; 9 nucleotides line up with TRBD1. The CDR3 has 14 amino acids. V lost 2 bases and J lost 6; bases outside the gene matches: 2. Germline-derived CDR1 and CDR2 are MNHEY and SVGEGT. The chain's CDR3 is CASSYTTGGQPQHF. The CDR3 region has the DNA TGTGCCAGCAGTTACACGACAGGGGGTCAGCCCCAGCATTTT.

The chain couples TRBV29-1 to TRBJ2-1; 16 bases line up with TRBD2. The CDR3 runs to 15 residues. CDR1 and CDR2 (germline): SQVTM, ANQGSEA. J was trimmed by 12 bases and V by 2 bases; bases with no gene match: 7. The DNA of the CDR3 is TGCAGCGTTGAATTCGGGACTAGCGGGGGGGTAGGGCAGTTCTTC. Its translation is CSVEFGTSGGVGQFF.

This clone was seen once. This chain links TRBV5-1 with TRBJ2-5, with a possible D match to TRBD2 (6 bases). The CDR3 is 14 amino acids. CDR1 is SGHRS, CDR2 YFSETQ, per germline. V lost 4 bases and J lost 5, with 15 bases in between. The CDR3 DNA follows: TGCGCCAGCAGCACCCAAGGGAGGTGGGAGACCCAGTACTTC. Translating it yields CASSTQGRWETQYF.

The chain joins TRBV7-2 to TRBJ1-6; no firm D call. The CDR3 has 14 residues. V was pared by 3 bases and J by 11 bases, with 14 bases between. In germline, CDR1 is SGHTA, CDR2 FQGNSA. CDR3 DNA: TGTGCCAGCAGCTTTCGCCAGACCTCCCCACCCCTCCACTTT. Translated: CASSFRQTSPPLHF.

The rearrangement uses TRBV5-1 and TRBJ2-1; the match to TRBD2 covers 12 bases. Germline loops: CDR1 SGHRS, CDR2 YFSETQ. The CDR3 has 17 amino acids. Unmatched junction bases numbered 13, after V lost 5 bases and J lost 7 bases. CDR3 amino acids: CASSLNPTSGSRNEQFF. In DNA form, the CDR3 reads TGCGCCAGCAGTCTCAACCCGACTAGCGGGAGTAGAAATGAGCAGTTCTTC.

V usage is TRBV4-2 and J usage is TRBJ2-1, with 7 bases aligning to TRBD2. Trimming cost V 0 bases and J 6 bases; bases outside gene matches: 8. The CDR3 extends over 16 amino acids. CDR1 and CDR2 from the germline V gene are LGHNA and YNFKEQ. CDR3 protein: CASSQEESGGPNEQFF. The CDR3 nucleotides are TGTGCCAGCAGCCAAGAAGAGTCGGGAGGCCCCAATGAGCAGTTCTTC.

This clone was observed a few times. The rearrangement uses TRBV28 and TRBJ2-7, with a tentative D call TRBD2 (6 bases). Per the germline V gene, CDR1 is MDHEN and CDR2 is SYDVKM. CDR3 length: 14 amino acids. The V end lost 2 bases, the J end lost 2 bases, and 10 bases lay between the germline ends. In DNA, the CDR3 is TGTGCCAGCAGTTTAAATAGCGGACCCTACGAGCAGTACTTC. Encoded protein: CASSLNSGPYEQYF.

The rearrangement uses TRBV11-2 and TRBJ2-7; 7 bases fit TRBD2. The CDR3 runs to 17 residues. Germline CDR1 SGHAT, CDR2 FQNNGV. V was pared by 4 bases and J by 0 bases, with 12 bases of the junction left unmatched. The CDR3 DNA is TGTGCCAGCAGCTCTCTTGCGCGGGGGATTCGCTCCTACGAGCAGTACTTC. As protein: CASSSLARGIRSYEQYF. Full variable domain (outside the CDR3, taken from reference TRBV11-2 and TRBJ2-7): EAGVAQSPRYKIIEKRQSVAFWCNPISGHATLYWYQQILGQGPKLLIQFQNNGVVDDSQLPKDRFSAERLKGVDSTLKIQPAKLEDSAVYLCASSSLARGIRSYEQYFGPGTRLTVT.

The chain employs TRBV29-1 and TRBJ1-2; D is unresolved. The CDR3 runs 12 residues. The germline V gene encodes CDR1 SQVTM and CDR2 ANQGSEA. With 8 bases removed from V and 3 bases from J, the gap between germline ends came to 13 bases. The CDR3 here is CSTDGLDYGYTF. CDR3 nucleotides: TGCAGCACCGATGGCCTGGACTATGGCTACACCTTC.

This clone was detected only once. The chain links TRBV3-1 (or the pseudogene TRBV3-2) to TRBJ1-2, with 7 bases identical to TRBD1. The CDR3 has 18 residues. The germline V gene has CDR1 LGHDT and CDR2 YNNKEL (reference sequence). Trimming cost V 1 base and J 3 bases; bases outside gene matches: 14. CDR3 in DNA: TGTGCCAGCAGCCAAGTTGGAGGGGGCGCTGTTGGAGACTATGGCTACACCTTC. It specifies CASSQVGGGAVGDYGYTF.

The rearrangement joins TRBV10-3 to TRBJ2-3; 8 bases align to TRBD2. From germline, CDR1 is ENHRY and CDR2 SYGVKD. CDR3 length: 17 amino acids. The ends lost 1 base at V and 4 bases at J; junction bases unmatched: 10. The CDR3 sequence is CAISEFPSGRGADTQYF. CDR3 nucleotides: TGTGCCATCAGTGAGTTCCCGAGCGGGAGAGGGGCAGATACGCAGTATTTT.

This clone has a single count. The rearrangement links TRBV27 to TRBJ1-6; 7 bases agree with TRBD1. The trim removed 3 bases at V and 9 bases at J, leaving 11 bases unmatched. Germline values: CDR1 MNHEY, CDR2 SMNVEV (reference sequence). The CDR3 covers 16 residues. The CDR3 DNA reads as TGTGCCAGCAGTTTGGATAAAACAGGGGTTGTTTCACCCCTCCACTTT. Protein sequence: CASSLDKTGVVSPLHF.